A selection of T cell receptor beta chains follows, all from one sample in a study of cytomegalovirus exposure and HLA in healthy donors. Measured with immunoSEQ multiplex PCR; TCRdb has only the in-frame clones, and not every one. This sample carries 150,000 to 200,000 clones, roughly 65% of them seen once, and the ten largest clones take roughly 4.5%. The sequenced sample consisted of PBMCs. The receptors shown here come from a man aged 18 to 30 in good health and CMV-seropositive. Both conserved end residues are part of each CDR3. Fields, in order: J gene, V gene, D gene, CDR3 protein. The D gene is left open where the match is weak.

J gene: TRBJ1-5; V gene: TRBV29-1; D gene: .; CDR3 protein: CSVVTSGQVDQPQHF
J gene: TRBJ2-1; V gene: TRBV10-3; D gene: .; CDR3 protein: CAISDETRNEQFF
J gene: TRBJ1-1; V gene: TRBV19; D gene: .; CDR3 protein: CASSIWPMNTEAFF
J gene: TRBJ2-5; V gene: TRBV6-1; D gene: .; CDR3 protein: CASSESSETQYF
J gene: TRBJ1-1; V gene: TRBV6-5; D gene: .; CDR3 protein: CASSARGGSTEAFF
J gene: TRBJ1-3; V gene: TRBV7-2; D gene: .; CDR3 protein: CASSLDRPKGGNTIYF
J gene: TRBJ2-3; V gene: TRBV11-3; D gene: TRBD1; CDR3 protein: CASSRGLISTDTQYF
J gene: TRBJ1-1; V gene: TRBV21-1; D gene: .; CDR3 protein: CASSIPQQGQANTEAFF
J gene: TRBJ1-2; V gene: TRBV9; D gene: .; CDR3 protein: CASSAQPQGVGYGYTF
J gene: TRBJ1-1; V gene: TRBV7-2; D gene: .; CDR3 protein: CASRREANTEAFF
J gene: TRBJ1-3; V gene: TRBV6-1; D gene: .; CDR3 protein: CASSEALSSSGNTIYF
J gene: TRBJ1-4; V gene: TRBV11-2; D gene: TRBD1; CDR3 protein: CASSLAPGGKEKLFF
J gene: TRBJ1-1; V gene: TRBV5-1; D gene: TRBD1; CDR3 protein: CASSTTGGWDTEAFF
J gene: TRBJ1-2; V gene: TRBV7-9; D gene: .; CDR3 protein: CASSLAVGTGDGYTF
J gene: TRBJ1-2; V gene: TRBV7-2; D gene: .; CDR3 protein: CASSLDEGEISYGYTF
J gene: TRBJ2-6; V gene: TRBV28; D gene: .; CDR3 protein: CASSGGPRLSGANVLTF
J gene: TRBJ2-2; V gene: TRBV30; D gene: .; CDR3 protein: CAWSVSRGGPAGELFF
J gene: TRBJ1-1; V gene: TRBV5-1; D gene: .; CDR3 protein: CASSSKQGWDTEAFF
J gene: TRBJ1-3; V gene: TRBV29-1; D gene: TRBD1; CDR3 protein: CSVRKDRVNGNTIYF
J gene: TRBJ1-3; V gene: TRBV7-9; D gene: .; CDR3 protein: CASSSGGQSYTIYF
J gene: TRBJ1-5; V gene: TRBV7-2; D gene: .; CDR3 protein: CASSLERNQPQHF
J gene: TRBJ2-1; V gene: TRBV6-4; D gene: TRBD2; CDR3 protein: CASSDAGGAYNEQFF
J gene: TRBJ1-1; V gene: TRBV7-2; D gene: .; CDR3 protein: CASSLLIGQGTEAFF
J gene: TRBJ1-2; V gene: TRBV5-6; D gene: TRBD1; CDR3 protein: CASSSRGQGATGYGYTF
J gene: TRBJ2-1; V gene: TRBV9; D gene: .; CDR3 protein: CASSESDYNEQFF
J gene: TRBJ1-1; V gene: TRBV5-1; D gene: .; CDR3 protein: CASSLATVLATEAFF
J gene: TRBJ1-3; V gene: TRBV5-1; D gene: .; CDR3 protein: CASSAEVQGSGNTIYF
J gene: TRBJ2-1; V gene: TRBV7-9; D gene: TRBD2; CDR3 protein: CASSSPGQRGLNEQFF
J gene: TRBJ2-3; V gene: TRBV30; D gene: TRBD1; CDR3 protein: CAWSVWKQGASTDTQYF
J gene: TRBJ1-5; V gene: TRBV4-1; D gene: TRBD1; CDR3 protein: CASSQGPHSETGEWPQHF
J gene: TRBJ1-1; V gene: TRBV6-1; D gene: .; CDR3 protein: CASSEGQGVRGEAFF
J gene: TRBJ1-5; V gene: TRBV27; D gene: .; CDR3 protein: CASSLVRGNQPQHF
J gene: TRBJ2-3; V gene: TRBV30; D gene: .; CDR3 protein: CAWSASGTPTDTQYF
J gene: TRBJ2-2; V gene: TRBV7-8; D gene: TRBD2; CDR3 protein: CASSLGSGGNTGELFF
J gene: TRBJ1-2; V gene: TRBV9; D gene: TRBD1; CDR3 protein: CASSVGPQTGSYGYTF
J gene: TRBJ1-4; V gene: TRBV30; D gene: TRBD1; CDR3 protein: CAWHRGLDEKLFF
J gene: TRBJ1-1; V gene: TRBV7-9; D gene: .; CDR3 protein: CASSPAGGQGTEAFF
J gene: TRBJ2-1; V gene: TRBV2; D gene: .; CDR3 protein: CASSDTRYNEQFF
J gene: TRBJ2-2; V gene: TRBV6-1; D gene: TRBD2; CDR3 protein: CASSGLAAPNTGELFF
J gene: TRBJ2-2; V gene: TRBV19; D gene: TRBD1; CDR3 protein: CASSIPGQVLNGELFF
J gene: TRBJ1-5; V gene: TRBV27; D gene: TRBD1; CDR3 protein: CASTLFPDRGHQPQHF
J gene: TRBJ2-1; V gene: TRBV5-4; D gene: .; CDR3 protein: CASSSSGTNNEQFF
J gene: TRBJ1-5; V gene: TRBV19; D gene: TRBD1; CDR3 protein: CASSLWTGGFGQPQHF
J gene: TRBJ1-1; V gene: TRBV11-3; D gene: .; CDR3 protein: CASSGGRAEAFF
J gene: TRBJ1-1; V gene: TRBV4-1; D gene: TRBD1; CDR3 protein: CASSQDGVRDRQNTEAFF
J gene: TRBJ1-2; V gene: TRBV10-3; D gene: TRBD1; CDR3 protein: CATADRGRRDEYGYTF
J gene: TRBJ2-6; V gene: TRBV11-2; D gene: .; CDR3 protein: CASSLDPGSSGANVLTF
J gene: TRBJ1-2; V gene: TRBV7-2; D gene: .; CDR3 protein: CASSPQAGGGAAYGYTF
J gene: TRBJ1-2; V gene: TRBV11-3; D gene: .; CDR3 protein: CASSSRGGDGYTF
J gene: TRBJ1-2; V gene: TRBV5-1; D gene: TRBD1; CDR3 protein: CASSESRTGSYGYTF
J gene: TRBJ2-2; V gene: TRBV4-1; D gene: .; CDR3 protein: CASSRQGQRNTGELFF
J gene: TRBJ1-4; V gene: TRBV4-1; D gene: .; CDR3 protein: CASSPHPTNEKLFF